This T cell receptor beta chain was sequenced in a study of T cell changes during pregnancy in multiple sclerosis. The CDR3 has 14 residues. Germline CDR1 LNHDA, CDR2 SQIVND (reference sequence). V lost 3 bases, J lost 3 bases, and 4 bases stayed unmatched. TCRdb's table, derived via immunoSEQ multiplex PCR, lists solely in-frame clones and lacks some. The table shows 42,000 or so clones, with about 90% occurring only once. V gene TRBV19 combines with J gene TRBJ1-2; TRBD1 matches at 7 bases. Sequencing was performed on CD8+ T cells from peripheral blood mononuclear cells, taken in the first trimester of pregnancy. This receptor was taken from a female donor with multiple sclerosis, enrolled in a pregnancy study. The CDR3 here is CASSIGTGDYGYTF. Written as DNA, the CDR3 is TGTGCCAGTAGTATTGGAACAGGGGACTATGGCTACACCTTC.